This entry concerns a single T cell receptor beta chain. Its antigen remains unidentified. This entry comes from a study of T cells expressing NK-cell markers. Study summary: Sorted CD3+CD56+NKG2C+, CD3+CD56+NKG2C- and CD3+CD56-NKG2C+ T-cell subsets were beta-chain profiled. Seven of the eight sequenced donors were HCMV-seropositive; one was seronegative.

The CDR3 length is 15 residues. Germline CDR1 reads ENHRY; CDR2 reads SYGVKD. Study results and caveats: Dominant NKG2C+ clonotypes accounted for about 1.0-8% of CD8+ T cells in several donors. These clonotypes, the leaders elsewhere, also led the CD3+CD56-NKG2C+ fraction in a few donors.

TCRdb reanalyzed the 5' RACE reads, giving one entry per CDR3 protein sequence and no DNA. In total, the table holds over 150,000 distinct CDR3 sequences. Sequencing was performed on blood T cells: a sorted CD56 or NKG2C T cell subset, CD4+ or CD8+ T cells, or bulk PBMC T cells (not recorded which). This TCR derives from a woman in her 50s in good health. The rearrangement uses TRBV10-3 and TRBJ2-3; TCRdb picks TRBD2, but there is no DNA to check that call. The CDR3 protein is CAIRQTSGNPDTQYF.